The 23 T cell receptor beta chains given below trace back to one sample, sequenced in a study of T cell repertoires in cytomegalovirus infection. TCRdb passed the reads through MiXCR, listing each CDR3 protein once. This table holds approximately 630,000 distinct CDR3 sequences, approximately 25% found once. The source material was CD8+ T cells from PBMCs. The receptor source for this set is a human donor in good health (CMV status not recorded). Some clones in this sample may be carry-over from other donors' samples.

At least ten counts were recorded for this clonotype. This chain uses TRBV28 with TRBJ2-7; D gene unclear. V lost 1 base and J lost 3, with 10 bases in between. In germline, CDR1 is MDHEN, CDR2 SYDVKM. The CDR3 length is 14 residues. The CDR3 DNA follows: TGTGCCAGCAGTTTATCGGCCAGATTCTACGAGCAGTACGTC. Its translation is CASSLSARFYEQYV.

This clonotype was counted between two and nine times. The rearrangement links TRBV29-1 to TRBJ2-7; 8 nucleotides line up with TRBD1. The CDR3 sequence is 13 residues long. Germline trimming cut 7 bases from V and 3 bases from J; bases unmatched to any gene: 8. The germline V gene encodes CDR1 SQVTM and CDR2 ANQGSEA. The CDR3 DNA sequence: TGCAGCGCCTTCGACAGGGGCGACTACGAGCAGTACTTC. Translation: CSAFDRGDYEQYF.

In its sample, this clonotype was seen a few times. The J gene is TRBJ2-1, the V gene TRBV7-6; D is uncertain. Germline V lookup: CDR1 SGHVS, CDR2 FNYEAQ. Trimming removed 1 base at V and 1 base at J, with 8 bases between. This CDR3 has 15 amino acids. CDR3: CASSLGVGSYNEQFF. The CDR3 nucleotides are TGTGCCAGCAGCTTAGGGGTGGGATCCTACAATGAGCAGTTCTTC. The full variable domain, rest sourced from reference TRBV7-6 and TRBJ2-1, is GAGVSQSPRYKVTKRGQDVALRCDPISGHVSLYWYRQALGQGPEFLTYFNYEAQQDKSGLPNDRFSAERPEGSISTLTIQRTEQRDSAMYRCASSLGVGSYNEQFFGPGTRLTVL.

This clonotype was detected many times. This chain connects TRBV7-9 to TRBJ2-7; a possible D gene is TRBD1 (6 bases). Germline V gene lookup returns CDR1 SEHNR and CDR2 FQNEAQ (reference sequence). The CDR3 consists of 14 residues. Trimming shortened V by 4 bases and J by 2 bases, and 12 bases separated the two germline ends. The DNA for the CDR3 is TGTGCCAGCAGCTCCCCGGACAGAGCCTACGAGCAGTACTTC. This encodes CASSSPDRAYEQYF.

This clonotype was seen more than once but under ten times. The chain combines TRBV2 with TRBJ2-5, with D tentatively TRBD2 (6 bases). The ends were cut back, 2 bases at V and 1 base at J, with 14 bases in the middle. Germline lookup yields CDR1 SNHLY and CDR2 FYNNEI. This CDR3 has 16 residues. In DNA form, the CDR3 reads TGTGCCAGCAGTGAAACGGGCGGGGAACTCCAAGAGACCCAGTACTTC. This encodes CASSETGGELQETQYF.

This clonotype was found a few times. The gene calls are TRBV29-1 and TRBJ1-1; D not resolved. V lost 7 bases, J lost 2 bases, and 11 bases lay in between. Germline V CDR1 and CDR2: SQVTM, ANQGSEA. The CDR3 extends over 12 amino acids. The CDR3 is CSALPGNTEAFF. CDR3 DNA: TGCAGCGCCCTCCCGGGTAACACTGAAGCTTTCTTT.

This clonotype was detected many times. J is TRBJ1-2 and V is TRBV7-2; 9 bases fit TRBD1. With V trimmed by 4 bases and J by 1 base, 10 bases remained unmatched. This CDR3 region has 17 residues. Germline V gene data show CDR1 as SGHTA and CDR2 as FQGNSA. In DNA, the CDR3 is TGTGCCAGCAGCTCGCGCGGGAGGACAGGGGATAACTATGGCTACACCTTC. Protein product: CASSSRGRTGDNYGYTF.

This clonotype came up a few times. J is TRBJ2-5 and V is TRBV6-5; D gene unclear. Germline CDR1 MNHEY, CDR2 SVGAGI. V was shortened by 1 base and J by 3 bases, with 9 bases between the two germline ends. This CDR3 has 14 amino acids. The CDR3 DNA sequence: TGTGCCAGCAGTTACTTTTCTGGGAAAGAGACCCAGTACTTC. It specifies CASSYFSGKETQYF.

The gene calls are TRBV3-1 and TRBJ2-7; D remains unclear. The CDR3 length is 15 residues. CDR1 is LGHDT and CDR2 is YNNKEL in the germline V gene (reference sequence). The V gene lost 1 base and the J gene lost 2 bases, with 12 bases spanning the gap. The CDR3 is CASSQVASGPYEQYF. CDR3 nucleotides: TGTGCCAGCAGCCAAGTTGCCAGTGGGCCCTACGAGCAGTACTTC.

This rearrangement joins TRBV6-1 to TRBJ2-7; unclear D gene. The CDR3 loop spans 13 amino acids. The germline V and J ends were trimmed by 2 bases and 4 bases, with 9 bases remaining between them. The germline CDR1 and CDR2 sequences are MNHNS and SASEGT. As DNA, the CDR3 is TGTGCCAGCAGTGAATACAGCTATTACGAGCAGTACGTC. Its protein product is CASSEYSYYEQYV.

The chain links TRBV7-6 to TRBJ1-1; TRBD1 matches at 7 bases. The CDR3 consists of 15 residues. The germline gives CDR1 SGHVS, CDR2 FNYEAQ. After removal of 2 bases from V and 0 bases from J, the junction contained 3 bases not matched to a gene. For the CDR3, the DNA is TGTGCCAGCAGCTTAACAGGGGCCTTGAACACTGAAGCTTTCTTT. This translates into CASSLTGALNTEAFF.

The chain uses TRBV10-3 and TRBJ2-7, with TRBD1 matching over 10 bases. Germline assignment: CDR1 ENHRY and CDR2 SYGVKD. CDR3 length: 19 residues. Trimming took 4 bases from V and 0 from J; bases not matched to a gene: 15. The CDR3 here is CAISVYSRDRGPLSYEQYF. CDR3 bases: TGTGCCATCAGTGTATACTCCCGGGACAGGGGACCTCTCTCCTACGAGCAGTACTTC.

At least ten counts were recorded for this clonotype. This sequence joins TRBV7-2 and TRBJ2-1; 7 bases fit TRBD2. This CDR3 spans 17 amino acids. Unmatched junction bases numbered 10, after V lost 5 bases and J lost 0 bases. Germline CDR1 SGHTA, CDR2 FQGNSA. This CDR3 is CASSLPHSGLSYNEQFF. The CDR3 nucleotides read TGTGCCAGCAGCCTTCCCCATAGCGGGCTCTCCTACAATGAGCAGTTCTTC.

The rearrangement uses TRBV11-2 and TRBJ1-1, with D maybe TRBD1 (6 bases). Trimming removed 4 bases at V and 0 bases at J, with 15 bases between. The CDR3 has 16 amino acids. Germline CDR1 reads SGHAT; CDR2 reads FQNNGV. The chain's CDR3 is CASSSPGDTMNTEAFF. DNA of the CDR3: TGTGCCAGCAGCTCCCCGGGGGACACCATGAACACTGAAGCTTTCTTT.

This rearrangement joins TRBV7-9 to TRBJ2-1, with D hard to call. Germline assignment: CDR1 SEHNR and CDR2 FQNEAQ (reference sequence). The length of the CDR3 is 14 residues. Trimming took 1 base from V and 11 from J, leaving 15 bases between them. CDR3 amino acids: CASSLDFGQNKQFF. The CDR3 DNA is TGTGCCAGCAGCTTAGATTTCGGGCAGAATAAGCAGTTCTTC.

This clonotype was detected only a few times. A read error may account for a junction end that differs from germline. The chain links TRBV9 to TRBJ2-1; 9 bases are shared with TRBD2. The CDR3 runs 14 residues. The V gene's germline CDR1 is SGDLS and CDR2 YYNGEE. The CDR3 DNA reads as TGTGTCAGCAGCGCCGGGACTAGCAACAATGAGCAGTTCTTC. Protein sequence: CVSSAGTSNNEQFF.

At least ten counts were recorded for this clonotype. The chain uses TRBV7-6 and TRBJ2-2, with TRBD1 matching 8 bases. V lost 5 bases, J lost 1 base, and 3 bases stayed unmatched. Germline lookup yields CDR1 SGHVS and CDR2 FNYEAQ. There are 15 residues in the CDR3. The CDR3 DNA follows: TGTGCCAGCAGCACCGGGACAGGGAACACCGGGGAGCTGTTTTTT. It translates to CASSTGTGNTGELFF.

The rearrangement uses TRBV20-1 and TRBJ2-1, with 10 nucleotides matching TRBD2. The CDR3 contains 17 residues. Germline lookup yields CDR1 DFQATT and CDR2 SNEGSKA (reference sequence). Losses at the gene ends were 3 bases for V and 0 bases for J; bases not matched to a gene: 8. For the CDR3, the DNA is TGCAGTGCTAGCCTCGGACTAGCGGAAAGCTCCTACAATGAGCAGTTCTTC. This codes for CSASLGLAESSYNEQFF.

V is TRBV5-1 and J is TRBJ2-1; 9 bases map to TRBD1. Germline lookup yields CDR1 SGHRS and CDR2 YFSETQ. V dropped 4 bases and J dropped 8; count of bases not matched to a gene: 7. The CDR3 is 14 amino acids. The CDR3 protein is CASSPGTGRYEQFF. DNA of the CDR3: TGCGCCAGCAGCCCCGGGACAGGGAGGTATGAGCAGTTCTTC.

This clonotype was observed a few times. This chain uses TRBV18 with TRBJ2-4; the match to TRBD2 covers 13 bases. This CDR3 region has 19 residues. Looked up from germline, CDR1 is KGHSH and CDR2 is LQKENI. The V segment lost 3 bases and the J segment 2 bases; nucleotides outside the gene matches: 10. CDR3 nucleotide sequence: TGTGCCAGCTCACCTGGGACTAGCGGGGCGCCCATGTCCAAAAACATTCAGTACTTC. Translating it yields CASSPGTSGAPMSKNIQYF.

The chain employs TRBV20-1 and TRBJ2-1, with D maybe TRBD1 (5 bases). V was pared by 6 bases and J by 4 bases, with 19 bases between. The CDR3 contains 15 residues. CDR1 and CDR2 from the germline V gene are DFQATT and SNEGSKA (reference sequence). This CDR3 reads CSASRTPGPYNEQFF. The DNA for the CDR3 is TGCAGTGCAAGTAGGACACCCGGTCCATACAATGAGCAGTTCTTC.

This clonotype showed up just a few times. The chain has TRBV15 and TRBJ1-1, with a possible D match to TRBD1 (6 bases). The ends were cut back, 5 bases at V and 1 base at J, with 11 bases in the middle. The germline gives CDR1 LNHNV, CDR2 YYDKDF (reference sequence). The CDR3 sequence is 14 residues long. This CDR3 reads CATSLYRANTEAFF. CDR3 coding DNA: TGTGCCACCAGCTTATACAGGGCGAACACTGAAGCTTTCTTT. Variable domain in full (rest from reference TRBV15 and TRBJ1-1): DAMVIQNPRYQVTQFGKPVTLSCSQTLNHNVMYWYQQKSSQAPKLLFHYYDKDFNNEADTPDNFQSRRPNTSFCFLDIRSPGLGDTAMYLCATSLYRANTEAFFGQGTRLTVV.

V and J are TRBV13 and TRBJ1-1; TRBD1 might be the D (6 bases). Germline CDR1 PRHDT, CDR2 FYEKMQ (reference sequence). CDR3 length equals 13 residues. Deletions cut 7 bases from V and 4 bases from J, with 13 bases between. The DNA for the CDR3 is TGTGCCAGCACCCAAAGGGGGGGCACTGAAGCTTTCTTT. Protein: CASTQRGGTEAFF.